What follows are 31 T cell receptor beta chains derived from one specimen sequenced in a study of T cells in women clearing cervical HPV infection. The method was immunoSEQ multiplex PCR; TCRdb's version includes in-frame clones alone and lacks a portion of them. Its table lists tens of thousands of clones. The material sequenced was blood buffy coat. These receptor sequences come from a woman between 18 and 75 years old with a cervical HPV16 infection that either progressed to CIN3+ or cleared (not recorded which).

Comments on this clone: From the germline J gene comes the end of the CDR3, since the read stops 3 residues before it. The V and J genes are TRBV4-2 and TRBJ2-3; 11 bases fit TRBD1. CDR3 size: 15 residues. The junction had 1 base not matched to a gene; V was cut back by 1 base and J by 4 bases. The germline CDR1 and CDR2 sequences are LGHNA and YNFKEQ. The covered CDR3 bases are TGTGCCAGCAGCCAAGGGACAGGGGGCGCAGATACG. Residues: CASSQGTGGADT. The CDR3 in its entirety is CASSQGTGGADTQYF.

Concerning this clone: The read gets to within 3 residues of the CDR3 end, and the germline J gene fills in the rest. The V gene is TRBV14, the J gene TRBJ2-6; tentatively, D is TRBD1 (6 bases). The CDR3 runs to 16 residues. Between the trimmed V and J ends, which lost 6 bases and 1 base, there was a span of 13 bases. Germline CDR1 and CDR2: SGHDN and FVKESK. The covered CDR3 bases are TGTGCCAGCAGTCGGACAGATACTTCTGGGGCCAACGTC. This gives the protein CASSRTDTSGANV. The whole CDR3 protein reads CASSRTDTSGANVLTF.

On this clone: Read sequence stops 3 residues before the CDR3 end, and the germline J gene provides the missing end. V usage is TRBV12-5 and J usage is TRBJ2-1, with D maybe TRBD1 (5 bases). The CDR3 loop spans 14 amino acids. Trimming left V 6 bases short and J 5 bases short, with 14 bases between. Germline V lookup: CDR1 LGHNT, CDR2 FRNRAP. The CDR3 spells CASGAPLGDNEQFF. Incomplete CDR3 DNA: TGTGCTAGTGGAGCCCCCCTAGGGGACAATGAG.

Remarks on this clone: The read comes to an end 3 residues before the CDR3 does, leaving the germline J gene to fill in the end. V usage is TRBV7-2 and J usage is TRBJ2-7; D might be TRBD1 (7 bases). The CDR3 has 14 residues. CDR1 is SGHTA and CDR2 is FQGNSA in the germline V gene. Trimming cost V 5 bases and J 4 bases, with 15 bases left between them. Incomplete CDR3 DNA: TGTGCCAGCAGCCAGGGGGGCGGGTATTACGAG. It yields the protein CASSQGGGYYE. The full CDR3 is CASSQGGGYYEQYF. Combining the CDR3 with reference TRBV7-2 and TRBJ2-7 gives the whole variable domain GAGVSQSPSNKVTEKGKDVELRCDPISGHTALYWYRQSLGQGLEFLIYFQGNSAPDKSGLPSDRFSAERTGGSVSTLTIQRTQQEDSAVYLCASSQGGGYYEQYFGPGTRLTVT.

In regard to this clone: The read terminates 3 residues ahead of where the CDR3 ends, so the germline J gene completes it. The J gene is TRBJ2-7, the V gene TRBV18; 7 bases line up with TRBD1. The CDR3 extends over 13 amino acids. Germline V gives CDR1 KGHSH, CDR2 LQKENI. The junction had 0 bases not matched to a gene; V was cut back by 0 bases and J by 4 bases. The sequenced part of the CDR3 DNA is TGTGCCAGCTCACCACCGGGACAGTACGAG. Translation gives CASSPPGQYE. The CDR3 as a whole reads CASSPPGQYEQYF.

As regards this clone: The read finishes 3 residues shy of the CDR3 end, and the germline J gene is used to complete it. The chain is built from TRBV30 and TRBJ1-2; no clear D gene. Germline V gene lookup returns CDR1 GTSNPN and CDR2 SVGIG (reference sequence). The V end was cut by 4 bases, the J end by 7 bases, with 7 bases between. The CDR3 runs to 10 residues. The part of the CDR3 DNA that was read is TGTGCCTGGAAGCGGGGTGGC. Translated: CAWKRGG. The full CDR3 protein is CAWKRGGYTF.

As to this clone: Read coverage stops 3 residues before the CDR3 terminus; the germline J gene supplies the remainder. The chain joins TRBV7-3 to TRBJ2-1; 12 nucleotides match TRBD2. The CDR3 extends over 17 amino acids. Trimming cost V 8 bases and J 4 bases; bases outside gene matches: 12. The germline V gene has CDR1 SGHTA and CDR2 FQGTGA. The sequenced part of the CDR3 DNA is TGTGCCAGCTCCCCCCGACTAGCGGGGGACCAGTACAATGAG. This encodes CASSPRLAGDQYNE. The complete CDR3 sequence is CASSPRLAGDQYNEQFF.

A word on this clone: The read terminates 3 residues before the CDR3 end, so the remaining end is supplied by the germline J gene. The chain combines TRBV7-8 with TRBJ2-7; 7 nucleotides match TRBD2. CDR1 and CDR2 from the germline V gene are SGHVS and FQNEAQ. Trimming at V came to 3 bases and at J to 2 bases, leaving 7 bases not matched to a gene. The CDR3 has 15 amino acids. The CDR3 region is CASSLGGWVTYEQYF. The part of the CDR3 DNA that was read is TGTGCCAGCAGCTTGGGGGGGTGGGTGACCTACGAG.

To note about this clone: The missing CDR3 end, 3 residues past where the read stops, is filled in from the germline J gene. This rearrangement joins TRBV5-1 to TRBJ1-6, with 10 bases aligning to TRBD1. Germline loops: CDR1 SGHRS, CDR2 YFSETQ. Trimming cost V 3 bases and J 9 bases; bases outside gene matches: 6. CDR3 length: 15 amino acids. The CDR3 protein is CASSSPGQGFSPLHF. CDR3 bases read: TGCGCCAGCAGCTCACCGGGACAGGGGTTTTCACCC.

Regarding this clone: The CDR3 end is not reached by the read, which stops 3 residues before it; the germline J gene fills it in. V is TRBV20-1 and J is TRBJ2-1, with 9 bases that match TRBD2. The CDR3 is made up of 15 amino acids. V trimming: 3 bases; J trimming: 4 bases; junction bases outside the gene matches: 7. Per germline, CDR1 DFQATT and CDR2 SNEGSKA (reference sequence). The CDR3 here is CSASGGLADYNEQFF. The CDR3 bases that were read are TGCAGTGCTAGTGGGGGACTAGCTGATTACAATGAG.

A note on this clone: Read data end 3 residues before the CDR3 end; the end is taken from the germline J gene. The rearrangement uses TRBV18 and TRBJ2-7, with TRBD1 matching 9 bases. CDR3 length equals 15 residues. From germline, CDR1 is KGHSH and CDR2 LQKENI. J gave up 2 bases and V 4 bases, and 6 bases lay outside the gene matches. The CDR3 spells CASSLRDRVPYEQYF. The CDR3 bases that were read are TGTGCCAGCTCACTCCGGGACAGGGTCCCCTACGAG.

CDR3 DNA, as far as it was read: TGCAGCGTCACGACAGGACGCTCCTACAATGAG. It codes for CSVTTGRSYNE. The whole CDR3 sequence reads CSVTTGRSYNEQFF. V and J are TRBV29-1 and TRBJ2-1, with a possible D match to TRBD1 (6 bases). The CDR3 extends 3 residues past the end of the read, so its final part is completed from the germline J gene. The CDR3 has 14 amino acids. V dropped 6 bases and J dropped 0 bases, with 12 bases sitting between them. Germline loops: CDR1 SQVTM, CDR2 ANQGSEA.

In the case of this clone: The read finishes 3 residues shy of the CDR3 end, and the germline J gene is used to complete it. V gene TRBV6-2 or TRBV6-3 combines with J gene TRBJ1-1, with D possibly matching TRBD1 (6 bases). V was clipped by 5 bases and J by 0 bases, with 10 bases between them. The length of the CDR3 is 14 residues. CDR1 is MNHEY, CDR2 SVGEGT, per germline. CDR3 sequence reads: CASSPGQMNTEAFF. The CDR3 bases that were read are TGTGCCAGCAGTCCCGGACAGATGAACACTGAA.

The CDR3 DNA, read in part, is TGTGCCAGCAGGGCCACACAGGGGGGAGGTGGC. It encodes CASRATQGGGG. The full-length CDR3 reads as CASRATQGGGGYTF. The chain recombines TRBV2 with TRBJ1-2; 8 positions match TRBD1. The read finishes 3 residues shy of the CDR3 end, and the germline J gene is used to complete it. Germline CDR1 SNHLY, CDR2 FYNNEI. V shed 6 bases and J 7 bases; nucleotides not matched to a gene: 10. The CDR3 is 14 residues long.

As concerns this clone: The CDR3 goes on 3 residues after the read ends, and that part is filled in from the germline J gene. The V call is TRBV13, the J call TRBJ1-2; D not resolved. The CDR3 totals 17 residues. CDR1 is PRHDT, CDR2 FYEKMQ, per germline (reference sequence). The CDR3 loop reads CASSRSTYLASTYDYTF. CDR3 bases read: TGTGCCAGCAGCCGATCGACATATCTAGCCTCCACCTACGAC.

Points on this clone: The read halts 3 residues ahead of the CDR3 end, with the missing end drawn from the germline J gene. The V call is TRBV19, the J call TRBJ2-7; 10 nucleotides align to TRBD1. Trimming cost V 6 bases and J 2 bases; bases outside gene matches: 4. Germline V gives CDR1 LNHDA, CDR2 SQIVND (reference sequence). This CDR3 region has 14 residues. CDR3 DNA, as far as it was read: TGTGCCAGTAGCTCCGGGACAGGGGCCTACGAG. Protein product: CASSSGTGAYE. The whole CDR3 sequence reads CASSSGTGAYEQYF.

Regarding this clone: The junction differs from germline at one of its ends, possibly a read error. From the germline J gene comes the end of the CDR3, since the read stops 3 residues before it. The rearrangement uses TRBV5-1 and TRBJ2-3; TRBD2 is a possible D gene (6 bases). The CDR3 covers 15 residues. The germline V gene has CDR1 SGHRS and CDR2 YFSETQ. The DNA read from the CDR3 is TGCGCCAGCAGCGACTGGGCTAGCGTCACAGATGCG. Translating it yields CASSDWASVTDA. The CDR3, in full, reads CASSDWASVTDAQYF.

Details on this clone: The read ends 3 residues before the CDR3 terminus; that terminus is restored from the germline J gene. The gene calls are TRBV5-6 and TRBJ2-7, with D possibly TRBD1 on 6 matching bases. The ends were cut back, 2 bases at V and 2 bases at J, with 14 bases in the middle. This CDR3 region has 15 residues. Per germline, CDR1 SGHDT and CDR2 YYEEEE. The DNA read from the CDR3 is TGTGCCAGCAGCTTTTTACAGGGCGGAACCTACGAG. It yields the protein CASSFLQGGTYE. In full, the CDR3 is CASSFLQGGTYEQYF.

Notes on this clone: The CDR3 extends 3 residues past the end of the read, so its final part is completed from the germline J gene. The rearrangement links TRBV30 to TRBJ2-1, with 7 positions matching TRBD2. The CDR3 covers 15 residues. J gave up 2 bases and V 3 bases, and 7 bases lay outside the gene matches. The germline CDR1 and CDR2 sequences are GTSNPN and SVGIG (reference sequence). CDR3 DNA (partial): TGTGCCTGGAGATCCAGCGGGATGGCCTACAATGAG. Translating gives CAWRSSGMAYNE. From start to end, the CDR3 is CAWRSSGMAYNEQFF. The full variable domain, in which reference TRBV30 and TRBJ2-1 provide the parts outside the CDR3, is SQTIHQWPATLVQPVGSPLSLECTVEGTSNPNLYWYRQAAGRGLQLLFYSVGIGQISSEVPQNLSASRPQDRQFILSSKKLLLSDSGFYLCAWRSSGMAYNEQFFGPGTRLTVL.

Of note for this clone: The sequenced fragment ends 3 residues before the CDR3 boundary, so the rest is inferred from the germline J gene. This chain uses TRBV5-1 with TRBJ2-2; D unclear. The CDR3 sequence is 17 residues long. The germline CDR1 and CDR2 sequences are SGHRS and YFSETQ. The ends were cut back, 1 base at V and 2 bases at J, with 15 bases in the middle. The CDR3 reads CASSLTPLNSNTGELFF. CDR3 bases read: TGCGCCAGCAGCTTGACCCCCCTTAATAGTAACACCGGGGAG.

Points on this clone: Sequence at one end of the junction differs from germline and may be a read error. The read halts 3 residues ahead of the CDR3 end, with the missing end drawn from the germline J gene. The chain carries TRBV4-2 and TRBJ1-3; no clear D gene. In germline, CDR1 is LGHNA, CDR2 YNFKEQ. This CDR3 is built from 17 residues. The covered CDR3 bases are TGCGCCAGCAGCCAAGAATCCCCAAGGTATTCTGGAAACACC. Translated: CASSQESPRYSGNT. The entire CDR3 is CASSQESPRYSGNTIYF.

On this clone itself: Coverage ceases 3 residues before the CDR3 finishes, and the germline J gene fills in the end. The chain joins TRBV5-1 to TRBJ2-5, with TRBD1 matching over 9 bases. Germline lookup yields CDR1 SGHRS and CDR2 YFSETQ. Unmatched junction bases numbered 7, after V lost 5 bases and J lost 5 bases. The CDR3 has 14 residues. The CDR3 region is CASRTGGGAETQYF. The CDR3 DNA, read in part, is TGCGCCAGCAGGACAGGGGGTGGTGCGGAGACC.

For this clone: The CDR3 end lies 3 residues beyond the end of the read and is filled in from the germline J gene. V is TRBV30 and J is TRBJ2-1, with D possibly matching TRBD2 (7 bases). This CDR3 spans 16 amino acids. The V and J ends lost 2 bases and 5 bases respectively, with 19 bases between them. Germline loops: CDR1 GTSNPN, CDR2 SVGIG (reference sequence). The chain's CDR3 is CAWSLKGGGPHNEQFF. The covered CDR3 bases are TGTGCCTGGAGTCTGAAAGGGGGAGGGCCTCACAATGAG.

Of note for this clone: The read gets to within 3 residues of the CDR3 end, and the germline J gene fills in the rest. The V gene is TRBV6-1, the J gene TRBJ1-4; 7 positions match TRBD1. Germline CDR1 is MNHNS and CDR2 is SASEGT. CDR3 size: 16 residues. With 1 base clipped from V and 8 bases from J, the junction kept 10 bases outside the gene matches. CDR3: CASSEEGNRGWEKLFF. The CDR3 DNA, read in part, is TGTGCCAGCAGTGAAGAGGGGAACAGGGGATGGGAAAAA.

Concerning this clone: The read halts 3 residues ahead of the CDR3 end, with the missing end drawn from the germline J gene. The chain links TRBV27 to TRBJ1-2; D gene ambiguous. The CDR3 sequence is 14 residues long. Germline V gene sequence: CDR1 MNHEY, CDR2 SMNVEV (reference sequence). CDR3 region: CASSPLWAAKRYTF. The CDR3 DNA, read in part, is TGTGCCAGCAGCCCATTGTGGGCAGCCAAACGT.

Of note for this clone: The read terminates 3 residues ahead of where the CDR3 ends, so the germline J gene completes it. This sequence joins TRBV5-1 and TRBJ1-4, with TRBD1 identical over 7 bases. Germline assignment: CDR1 SGHRS and CDR2 YFSETQ. With 5 bases clipped from V and 10 bases from J, the junction kept 11 bases outside the gene matches. CDR3 length: 14 amino acids. The CDR3 reads CASRPTGEAGKLFF. Incomplete CDR3 DNA: TGCGCCAGCAGGCCTACAGGGGAGGCCGGAAAA.

On this clone itself: Sequencing ends 3 residues short of the CDR3 end; the germline J gene provides the rest. The genes are TRBV18 and TRBJ2-3, with 11 bases fitting TRBD1. J gave up 7 bases and V 3 bases, and 3 bases lay outside the gene matches. Germline CDR1 reads KGHSH; CDR2 reads LQKENI. The CDR3 contains 14 residues. The part of the CDR3 DNA that was read is TGTGCCAGCTCACCCGGGACAGGGGGATATACG. Its protein product is CASSPGTGGYT. The entire CDR3 reads CASSPGTGGYTQYF.

With regard to this clone: The DNA ends 3 residues before the CDR3 does, and the rest of the CDR3 is filled in from the germline J gene. V and J are TRBV7-3 and TRBJ2-7, with D perhaps being TRBD1 or TRBD2 (6 bases each). The CDR3 has 15 amino acids. CDR1 and CDR2 (germline): SGHTA, FQGTGA. V lost 5 bases, J lost 4 bases, and 18 bases lay in between. This CDR3 is CASSKGGQGYYEQYF. The sequenced CDR3 bases are TGTGCCAGCAGCAAAGGAGGGCAGGGGTATTACGAG.

Remarks on this clone: The read is 3 residues too short to cover the CDR3 end, so that end is filled in from the germline J gene. V gene TRBV9 combines with J gene TRBJ2-1; TRBD1 matches 10 bases. V lost 0 bases to trimming and J lost 5 bases; unmatched junction nucleotides: 2. The CDR3 runs 15 residues. CDR1 and CDR2 (germline): SGDLS, YYNGEE. The CDR3 bases that were read are TGTGCCAGCAGCGTAGTGGGACAGGGGAACAATGAG. Translation gives CASSVVGQGNNE. The complete CDR3 sequence is CASSVVGQGNNEQFF.

Concerning this clone itself: The read comes to an end 3 residues before the CDR3 does, leaving the germline J gene to fill in the end. V usage is TRBV14 and J usage is TRBJ1-1; possible D gene TRBD1, 5 bases. Germline V CDR1 and CDR2: SGHDN, FVKESK. The CDR3 spans 12 residues. Trimming took 2 bases from V and 7 from J, leaving 8 bases between them. CDR3 bases read: TGTGCCAGCAGCCAACAAGGGGTTGAA. It codes for CASSQQGVE. In full, the CDR3 reads CASSQQGVEAFF. Complete variable domain (other parts from reference TRBV14 and TRBJ1-1): EAGVTQFPSHSVIEKGQTVTLRCDPISGHDNLYWYRRVMGKEIKFLLHFVKESKQDESGMPNNRFLAERTGGTYSTLKVQPAELEDSGVYFCASSQQGVEAFFGQGTRLTVV.

Comments on this clone: The read ends 3 residues before the CDR3 terminus; that terminus is restored from the germline J gene. The J gene is TRBJ2-5, the V gene TRBV20-1; tentatively, D is TRBD2 (6 bases). Trimming stripped 3 bases from V and 2 bases from J, with 25 bases between. The CDR3 is 18 residues long. The germline gives CDR1 DFQATT, CDR2 SNEGSKA (reference sequence). This CDR3 reads CSASVLAETPLGQETQYF. CDR3 bases read: TGCAGTGCTAGTGTACTAGCCGAAACCCCCCTGGGACAAGAGACC.